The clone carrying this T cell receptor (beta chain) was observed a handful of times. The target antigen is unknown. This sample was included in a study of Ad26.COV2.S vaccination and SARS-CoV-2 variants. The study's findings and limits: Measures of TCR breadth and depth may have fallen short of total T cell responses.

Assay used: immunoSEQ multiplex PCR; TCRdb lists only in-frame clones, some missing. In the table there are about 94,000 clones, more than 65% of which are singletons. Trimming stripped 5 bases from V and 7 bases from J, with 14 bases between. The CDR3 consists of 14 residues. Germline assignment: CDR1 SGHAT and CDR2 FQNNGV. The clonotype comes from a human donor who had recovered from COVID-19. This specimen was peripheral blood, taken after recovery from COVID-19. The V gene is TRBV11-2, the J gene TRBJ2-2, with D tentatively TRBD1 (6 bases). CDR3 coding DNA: TGTGCCAGCAGCGCTTACAGGGAAATCGGGGAGCTGTTTTTT. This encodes CASSAYREIGELFF.